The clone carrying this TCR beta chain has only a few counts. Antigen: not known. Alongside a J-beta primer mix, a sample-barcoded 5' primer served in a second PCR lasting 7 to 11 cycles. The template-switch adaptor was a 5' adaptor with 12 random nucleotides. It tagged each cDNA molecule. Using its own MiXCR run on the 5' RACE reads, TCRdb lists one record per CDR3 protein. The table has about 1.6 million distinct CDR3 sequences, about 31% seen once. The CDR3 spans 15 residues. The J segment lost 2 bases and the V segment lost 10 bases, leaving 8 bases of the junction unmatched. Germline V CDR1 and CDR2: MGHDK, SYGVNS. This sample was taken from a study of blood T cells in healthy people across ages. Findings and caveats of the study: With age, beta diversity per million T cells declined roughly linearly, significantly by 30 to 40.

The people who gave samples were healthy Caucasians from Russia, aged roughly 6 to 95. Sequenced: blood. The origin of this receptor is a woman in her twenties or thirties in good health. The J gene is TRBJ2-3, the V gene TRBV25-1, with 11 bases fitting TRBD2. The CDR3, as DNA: TGTGCCACCCGCGTAGCGGGAGGGAACACAGATACGCAGTATTTT. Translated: CATRVAGGNTDTQYF.